The clone carrying this T cell receptor beta chain was seen a single time. Antigen: not known. J lost 7 bases, V lost 8 bases, and 14 bases had no gene match. This CDR3 has 16 residues. CDR1 is MGHRA, CDR2 YSYEKL, per germline. Every one of the donors was a Caucasian adult that lived in Nashville, Tennessee. These data originate in a study of shared clonotypes between healthy human individuals. Overall study: Ranging from 18 to 49 in age, donors were a couple of women and a few men.

Points from the study as a whole: The study found lower generation probabilities in non-shared clonotypes than in those shared by all four donors. Limited genetic and exposure-history diversity came from having few donors.

The assay was immunoSEQ multiplex PCR, and TCRdb's table has in-frame clones only and misses some. The repertoire holds 2.3 million or so clones, with 93% as singletons. The clonotype comes from a man aged 18 to 30 in good health. Some clones in this sample may be carry-over from other donors' samples. Sequencing used naive CD4+ T cells from PBMCs. As to subset: CD45RA+ positively selected. The V gene is TRBV4-1, the J gene TRBJ2-2, with 9 bases lining up with TRBD2. For the CDR3, the DNA is TGCGCCAGCGCCCCAGTGAGCGGGAGGATGATCGGGGAGCTGTTTTTT. Its translation is CASAPVSGRMIGELFF.